A single T cell receptor (beta chain) is shown here with its context. Its antigen is unknown. Expressed TCRB transcripts were sequenced because the isolated RNA had all been reverse transcribed beforehand. Deep immunoSEQ sequencing covered naive, central memory and regulatory T cell samples. The protocol was immunoSEQ multiplex PCR, while the TCRdb copy is restricted to in-frame clones and leaves out a portion. The sample carries around 200,000 clones, about 12% recorded once. The data originate from a study of beta chain features in type 1 diabetes. Findings and limits, study-wide: A moderate, significant TCRB CDR3 shortening appeared in type 1 diabetes across four CD4+ subsets. TCRB repertoires of naive, central memory and Treg cells appeared more similar among patients than among healthy donors.

The CDR3 sequence is 15 residues long. The germline V gene encodes CDR1 SGHRS and CDR2 YFSETQ. Trimming cost V 4 bases and J 2 bases, with 15 bases left between them. All of the sorted populations showed purity greater than 95%. The sequence was obtained from a young woman in good health. The specimen sequenced was central memory CD4+ T cells from blood. This chain joins TRBV5-1 and TRBJ2-5; D might be TRBD1 (6 bases). CDR3 amino acids: CASSRAGTQQETQYF. The CDR3 nucleotides read TGCGCCAGCAGCAGAGCCGGGACACAACAAGAGACCCAGTACTTC. The variable domain in full, with the rest retrieved from reference TRBV5-1 and TRBJ2-5, is KAGVTQTPRYLIKTRGQQVTLSCSPISGHRSVSWYQQTPGQGLQFLFEYFSETQRNKGNFPGRFSGRQFSNSRSEMNVSTLELGDSALYLCASSRAGTQQETQYFGPGTRLLVL.